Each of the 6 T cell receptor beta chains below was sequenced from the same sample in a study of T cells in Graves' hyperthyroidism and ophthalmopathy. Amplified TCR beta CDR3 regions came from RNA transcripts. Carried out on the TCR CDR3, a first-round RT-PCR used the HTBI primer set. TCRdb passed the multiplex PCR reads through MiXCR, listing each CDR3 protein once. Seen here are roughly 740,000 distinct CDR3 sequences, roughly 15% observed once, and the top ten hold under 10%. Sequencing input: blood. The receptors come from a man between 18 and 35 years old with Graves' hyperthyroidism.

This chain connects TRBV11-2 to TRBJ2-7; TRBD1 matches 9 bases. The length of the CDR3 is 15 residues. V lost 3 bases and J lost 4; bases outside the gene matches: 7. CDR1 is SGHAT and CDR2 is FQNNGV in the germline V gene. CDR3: CASSFGQGRIYEQYF. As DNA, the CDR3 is TGTGCCAGCAGCTTCGGACAGGGGAGAATTTACGAGCAGTACTTC.

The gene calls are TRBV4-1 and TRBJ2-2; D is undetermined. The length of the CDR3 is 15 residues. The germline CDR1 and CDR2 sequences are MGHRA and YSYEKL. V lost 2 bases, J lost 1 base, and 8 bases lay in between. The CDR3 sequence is CASSQSTVNTGELFF. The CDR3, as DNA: TGCGCCAGCAGCCAATCCACAGTGAACACCGGGGAGCTGTTTTTT.

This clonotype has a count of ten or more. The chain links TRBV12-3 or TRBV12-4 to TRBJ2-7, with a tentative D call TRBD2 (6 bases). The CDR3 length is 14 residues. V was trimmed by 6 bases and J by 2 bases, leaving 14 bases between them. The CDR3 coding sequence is TGTGCCAGCAGCCCTGGCGGGGCTCCCTACGAGCAGTACTTC. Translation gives CASSPGGAPYEQYF.

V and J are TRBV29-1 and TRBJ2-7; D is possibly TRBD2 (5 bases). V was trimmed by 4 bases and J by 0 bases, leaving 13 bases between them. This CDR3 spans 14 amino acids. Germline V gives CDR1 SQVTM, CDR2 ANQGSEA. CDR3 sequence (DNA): TGCAGCGTTGCCAGGACTGGAAGCTCCTACGAGCAGTACTTC. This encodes CSVARTGSSYEQYF.

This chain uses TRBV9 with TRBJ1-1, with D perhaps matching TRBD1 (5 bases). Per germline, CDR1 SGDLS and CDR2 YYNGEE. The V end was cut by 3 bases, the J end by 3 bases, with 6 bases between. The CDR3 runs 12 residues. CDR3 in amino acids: CASSGRDTEAFF. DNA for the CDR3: TGTGCCAGCAGCGGCAGGGACACTGAAGCTTTCTTT.

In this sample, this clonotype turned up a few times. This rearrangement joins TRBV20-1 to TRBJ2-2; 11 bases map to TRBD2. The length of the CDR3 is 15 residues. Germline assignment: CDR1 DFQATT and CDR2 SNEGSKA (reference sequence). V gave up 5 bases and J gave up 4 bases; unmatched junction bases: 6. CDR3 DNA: TGCAGTGCTGAACTAGCGGGAGTTGGCACCGGGGAGCTGTTTTTT. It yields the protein CSAELAGVGTGELFF.